The 7 T cell receptor beta chains below come from one sample, sequenced in a study of shared clonotypes between healthy human individuals. TCRdb keeps only in-frame clones here, not all; method: immunoSEQ multiplex PCR. The profile shows over 1.5 million clones, nearly 99% of them singletons. Sequencing was done on a sample of naive CD4+ T cells sorted from blood. Described subset: CD45RA+ positively selected. These receptors all stem from a man aged 30 to 45 in good health.

This chain joins TRBV13 and TRBJ2-5, with 10 positions matching TRBD1. This CDR3 is 15 amino acids long. Germline CDR1 is PRHDT and CDR2 is FYEKMQ (reference sequence). V lost 5 bases, J lost 2 bases, and 5 bases stayed unmatched. The CDR3 loop is CASSMGQGLQETQYF. DNA for the CDR3: TGTGCCAGCAGCATGGGACAGGGGCTACAAGAGACCCAGTACTTC.

J is TRBJ2-7 and V is TRBV19; D is possibly TRBD1 or TRBD2 (6 bases each). This CDR3 is 14 amino acids long. V was trimmed by 5 bases and J by 3 bases, leaving 14 bases between them. Germline CDR1 and CDR2: LNHDA and SQIVND (reference sequence). For the CDR3, the DNA is TGTGCCAGTAGTTCCGCCGGAGGGGGCTACGAGCAGTACTTC. Its translation is CASSSAGGGYEQYF.

The chain recombines TRBV7-2 with TRBJ1-5; D not resolved. V dropped 0 bases and J dropped 4 bases, with 16 bases sitting between them. Germline CDR1 SGHTA, CDR2 FQGNSA. The CDR3 extends over 17 amino acids. The CDR3 loop is CASSLAPLRVRNQPQHF. The CDR3 coding sequence is TGTGCCAGCAGCTTAGCCCCCCTCCGGGTAAGGAATCAGCCCCAGCATTTT.

The chain joins TRBV2 to TRBJ1-2; no firm D call. There are 14 residues in the CDR3. V was pared by 3 bases and J by 0 bases, with 8 bases between. Looked up from germline, CDR1 is SNHLY and CDR2 is FYNNEI. The chain's CDR3 is CASSESGSNYGYTF. The CDR3 nucleotides read TGTGCCAGCAGTGAGTCCGGATCTAACTATGGCTACACCTTC.

The gene calls are TRBV21-1 and TRBJ2-7. TRBV21-1 is recorded as a pseudogene. The length of the CDR3 is 12 residues. Written as DNA, the CDR3 is TGTGCCAGCAGGAAATCACCCTACGAGCAGTACTTC. It yields the protein CASRKSPYEQYF.

The gene calls are TRBV5-1 and TRBJ2-5; 10 positions match TRBD1. J was trimmed by 0 bases and V by 0 bases; bases with no gene match: 2. The CDR3 contains 16 residues. Germline-derived CDR1 and CDR2 are SGHRS and YFSETQ. Here the CDR3 reads CASSLGDRGDQETQYF. The CDR3 DNA follows: TGCGCCAGCAGCTTGGGGGACAGGGGCGACCAAGAGACCCAGTACTTC.

The chain recombines TRBV28 with TRBJ2-6; D possibly corresponds to TRBD2 (5 bases). V was cut by 3 bases and J by 2 bases, with 11 bases left in between. The CDR3 is 16 residues long. From germline, CDR1 is MDHEN and CDR2 SYDVKM. CDR3 in amino acids: CASSFGRGTGANVLTF. The CDR3 nucleotides read TGTGCCAGCAGTTTCGGTCGAGGGACTGGGGCCAACGTCCTGACTTTC.